The 23 T cell receptor beta chains presented below share a single source sample, sequenced in a study of blood T cell repertoires in COVID-19. Repertoires were generated with immunoSEQ multiplex PCR, while TCRdb's copy carries only in-frame clones and drops some. The sample carries 300,000 or so clones, about nine tenths recorded once. What was sequenced was peripheral blood. These receptors were taken from a woman between 35 and 50 years old with acute or convalescent COVID-19.

The chain joins TRBV19 to TRBJ1-5; 8 bases are shared with TRBD1. This CDR3 has 15 amino acids. Germline V lookup: CDR1 LNHDA, CDR2 SQIVND (reference sequence). V trimming: 3 bases; J trimming: 2 bases; junction bases outside the gene matches: 3. Here the CDR3 reads CASSMDRVGNQPQHF. The CDR3 DNA is TGTGCCAGTAGTATGGACAGGGTTGGCAATCAGCCCCAGCATTTT.

The rearrangement joins TRBV9 to TRBJ2-2; D is perhaps TRBD1 (7 bases). The CDR3 extends over 17 amino acids. The V gene's germline CDR1 is SGDLS and CDR2 YYNGEE. Trimming removed 3 bases at V and 3 bases at J, with 18 bases between. CDR3: CASSDPRGTGDTGELFF. CDR3 DNA: TGTGCCAGCAGCGACCCCAGGGGGACTGGGGACACCGGGGAGCTGTTTTTT.

The chain links TRBV11-2 to TRBJ1-6; 7 bases align to TRBD1. Germline loops: CDR1 SGHAT, CDR2 FQNNGV. CDR3 length equals 16 residues. V shed 5 bases and J 3 bases; nucleotides not matched to a gene: 7. The CDR3 DNA reads TGTGCCAGCAGCGACGGCAGACAGGGCTATAATTCACCCCTCCACTTT. Translated: CASSDGRQGYNSPLHF.

J is TRBJ1-3 and V is TRBV19, with a possible D match to TRBD1 (6 bases). V was pared by 2 bases and J by 2 bases, with 7 bases between. CDR1 is LNHDA and CDR2 is SQIVND in the germline V gene (reference sequence). The CDR3 sequence is 14 residues long. The CDR3 loop is CASSIPGAGNTIYF. The CDR3 region has the DNA TGTGCCAGTAGTATACCAGGGGCTGGAAACACCATATATTTT.

This clone turned up a few times. This sequence joins TRBV18 and TRBJ1-2; tentatively, D is TRBD1 (6 bases). The germline gives CDR1 KGHSH, CDR2 LQKENI. The V end lost 3 bases, the J end lost 2 bases, and 13 bases lay between the germline ends. The CDR3 extends over 15 amino acids. CDR3 loop: CASSPEGRGNYGYTF. The DNA of the CDR3 is TGTGCCAGCTCACCTGAAGGGAGGGGGAACTATGGCTACACCTTC. The variable domain in full, with the rest retrieved from reference TRBV18 and TRBJ1-2, is NAGVMQNPRHLVRRRGQEARLRCSPMKGHSHVYWYRQLPEEGLKFMVYLQKENIIDESGMPKERFSAEFPKEGPSILRIQQVVRGDSAAYFCASSPEGRGNYGYTFGSGTRLTVV.

V is TRBV10-3 and J is TRBJ1-1; D uncertain. V dropped 8 bases and J dropped 1 base, with 11 bases sitting between them. This CDR3 is 13 amino acids long. CDR1 ENHRY and CDR2 SYGVKD come from the germline V gene. CDR3 sequence: CAIAGSQNTEAFF. The CDR3 bases are TGTGCCATCGCGGGGTCCCAGAACACTGAAGCTTTCTTT.

The chain employs TRBV16 and TRBJ1-3; D is unresolved. Per the germline V gene, CDR1 is KGHSY and CDR2 is FQNENV. Trimming shortened V by 3 bases and J by 2 bases, and 11 bases separated the two germline ends. The CDR3 is made up of 15 amino acids. The CDR3 spells CASSQSKITGNTIYF. CDR3 nucleotide sequence: TGTGCCAGCAGCCAGAGTAAGATCACTGGAAACACCATATATTTT.

The rearrangement uses TRBV2 and TRBJ1-1; 8 bases agree with TRBD1. Looked up from germline, CDR1 is SNHLY and CDR2 is FYNNEI. This CDR3 contains 16 residues. The V segment lost 1 base and the J segment 1 base; nucleotides outside the gene matches: 5. Written as DNA, the CDR3 is TGTGCCAGCAGTGAAGAGACAGGGGTGGAGAACACTGAAGCTTTCTTT. The encoded protein is CASSEETGVENTEAFF.

This clone was found once. This chain joins TRBV5-1 and TRBJ2-1, with D perhaps matching TRBD1 (6 bases). Germline values: CDR1 SGHRS, CDR2 YFSETQ. The CDR3 has 15 residues. V gave up 2 bases and J gave up 9 bases, with 18 bases separating them. CDR3 DNA: TGCGCCAGCAGCTTTGACAGGACAGTCGTCGTTGAGCAGTTCTTC. Encoded protein: CASSFDRTVVVEQFF.

The J gene is TRBJ1-2, the V gene TRBV11-1; D not certain. The germline V gene encodes CDR1 SGHAT and CDR2 FQDESV (reference sequence). Trimming took off 5 bases at V and 4 bases at J, with 11 bases between the two ends. CDR3 size: 13 residues. The DNA of the CDR3 is TGTGCCAGCAGCCAGAACAGCTTCTATGGCTACACCTTC. This translates into CASSQNSFYGYTF. Looking up the rest from reference TRBV11-1 and TRBJ1-2 gives the full variable domain: EAEVAQSPRYKITEKSQAVAFWCDPISGHATLYWYRQILGQGPELLVQFQDESVVDDSQLPKDRFSAERLKGVDSTLKIQPAELGDSAMYLCASSQNSFYGYTFGSGTRLTVV.

J is TRBJ2-7 and V is TRBV15, with D maybe TRBD2 (6 bases). The CDR3 is made up of 14 amino acids. Between the trimmed V and J ends, which lost 3 bases and 4 bases, there was a span of 13 bases. The germline V gene has CDR1 LNHNV and CDR2 YYDKDF (reference sequence). The CDR3 DNA reads as TGTGCCACCAGCAGGCAAGGAGGGAAATACGAGCAGTACGTC. Translating it yields CATSRQGGKYEQYV.

The chain is built from TRBV30 and TRBJ1-6, with a weak D call TRBD1 (6 bases). The CDR3 consists of 18 residues. Germline CDR1 reads GTSNPN; CDR2 reads SVGIG (reference sequence). Trimming removed 4 bases from V and 0 bases from J, with 19 bases in between. The CDR3 reads CAWNSRGFANSYNSPLHF. DNA for the CDR3: TGTGCCTGGAATTCCAGGGGATTCGCAAACTCCTATAATTCACCCCTCCACTTT.

This chain connects TRBV18 to TRBJ1-6; no clear D. Trimming stripped 3 bases from V and 6 bases from J, with 6 bases between. Germline V gene data show CDR1 as KGHSH and CDR2 as LQKENI. This CDR3 is 13 amino acids long. This CDR3 is CASSPSVNSPLHF. DNA of the CDR3: TGTGCCAGCTCACCCTCAGTTAATTCACCCCTCCACTTT.

The V and J genes are TRBV7-2 and TRBJ1-1; 8 bases fit TRBD1. Germline values: CDR1 SGHTA, CDR2 FQGNSA. The CDR3 spans 15 residues. Trimming took 3 bases from V and 9 from J; bases not matched to a gene: 12. CDR3 sequence: CASSLGTGASNQAFF. CDR3 DNA sequence: TGTGCCAGCAGCTTGGGGACAGGTGCTTCCAATCAAGCTTTCTTT.

V is TRBV13 and J is TRBJ2-5; 8 bases agree with TRBD2. Germline V gene data show CDR1 as PRHDT and CDR2 as FYEKMQ (reference sequence). J lost 5 bases, V lost 1 base, and 6 bases had no gene match. The CDR3 covers 15 residues. The CDR3 is CASSLVGGAAETQYF. CDR3 nucleotide sequence: TGTGCCAGCAGCTTAGTCGGGGGGGCGGCGGAGACCCAGTACTTC.

DNA for the CDR3: TGTGCCACCAGTGATTTTGACGGACAGGGGGCTCTAGGCTACACCTTC. This translates into CATSDFDGQGALGYTF. The chain employs TRBV24-1 and TRBJ1-2, with 11 bases aligning to TRBD1. Per the germline V gene, CDR1 is KGHDR and CDR2 is SFDVKD. The CDR3 runs 16 residues. J gave up 8 bases and V 1 base, and 8 bases lay outside the gene matches.

The rearrangement uses TRBV6-1 and TRBJ2-1; possible D gene TRBD1, 6 bases. V was trimmed by 1 base and J by 0 bases, leaving 13 bases between them. Germline CDR1 reads MNHNS; CDR2 reads SASEGT. The length of the CDR3 is 17 residues. CDR3 nucleotides: TGTGCCAGCAGTGAAGTTCTCACAGGGCCCTCCTACAATGAGCAGTTCTTC. This encodes CASSEVLTGPSYNEQFF.

In its sample, this clone was seen a few times. The rearrangement uses TRBV2 and TRBJ1-3, with 8 positions matching TRBD1. Trimming took 2 bases from V and 3 from J; bases not matched to a gene: 3. The CDR3 has 15 amino acids. Germline V gene sequence: CDR1 SNHLY, CDR2 FYNNEI. The CDR3 sequence is CASSETGGRGNTIYF. The CDR3, as DNA: TGTGCCAGCAGTGAAACAGGGGGACGTGGAAACACCATATATTTT.

The V and J genes are TRBV4-2 and TRBJ2-3; TRBD2 matches 9 bases. Germline V gene sequence: CDR1 LGHNA, CDR2 YNFKEQ. The V and J ends lost 0 bases and 1 base, in that order; junction bases with no gene match: 11. The CDR3 runs 19 residues. The CDR3 DNA reads as TGTGCCAGCAGCCAAGAGGGGCGGCGGCGGGGGGGCCGCACAGATACGCAGTATTTT. Amino acids: CASSQEGRRRGGRTDTQYF.

The rearrangement joins TRBV10-3 to TRBJ2-3, with 10 nucleotides matching TRBD1. The J segment lost 1 base and the V segment lost 5 bases, leaving 6 bases of the junction unmatched. The CDR3 contains 16 residues. CDR1 and CDR2 (germline): ENHRY, SYGVKD. The CDR3 here is CAISTRTGGGTDTQYF. CDR3 sequence (DNA): TGTGCCATCAGTACCAGGACAGGGGGGGGCACAGATACGCAGTATTTT.

The sample holds a few counts of this clone. The chain carries TRBV10-3 and TRBJ1-1; 11 bases match TRBD1. This CDR3 is built from 15 residues. Trimming cost V 3 bases and J 4 bases; bases outside gene matches: 4. Per germline, CDR1 ENHRY and CDR2 SYGVKD. CDR3 DNA sequence: TGTGCCATCAGTGAAGGCGGGACAGGGGGCACTGAAGCTTTCTTT. Its translation: CAISEGGTGGTEAFF.

The sample holds a few counts of this clone. The chain carries TRBV19 and TRBJ2-6; D unresolved. The germline gives CDR1 LNHDA, CDR2 SQIVND (reference sequence). The CDR3 runs to 15 residues. Trimming stripped 9 bases from V and 0 bases from J, with 12 bases between. The CDR3 DNA is TGTGCCAGCTCTACGTTAACCTCTGGGGCCAACGTCCTGACTTTC. Translation gives CASSTLTSGANVLTF. The whole variable domain, remainder taken from reference TRBV19 and TRBJ2-6, is DGGITQSPKYLFRKEGQNVTLSCEQNLNHDAMYWYRQDPGQGLRLIYYSQIVNDFQKGDIAEGYSVSREKKESFPLTVTSAQKNPTAFYLCASSTLTSGANVLTFGAGSRLTVL.

As DNA, the CDR3 is TGTGCCAGCAGCTTAGGTCGGCCAGCAATCGAGGGCAATCAGCCCCAGCATTTT. This codes for CASSLGRPAIEGNQPQHF. The chain recombines TRBV7-9 with TRBJ1-5; no clear D gene. Trimming took 1 base from V and 2 from J, leaving 18 bases between them. The CDR3 spans 18 residues. The germline V gene has CDR1 SEHNR and CDR2 FQNEAQ (reference sequence).